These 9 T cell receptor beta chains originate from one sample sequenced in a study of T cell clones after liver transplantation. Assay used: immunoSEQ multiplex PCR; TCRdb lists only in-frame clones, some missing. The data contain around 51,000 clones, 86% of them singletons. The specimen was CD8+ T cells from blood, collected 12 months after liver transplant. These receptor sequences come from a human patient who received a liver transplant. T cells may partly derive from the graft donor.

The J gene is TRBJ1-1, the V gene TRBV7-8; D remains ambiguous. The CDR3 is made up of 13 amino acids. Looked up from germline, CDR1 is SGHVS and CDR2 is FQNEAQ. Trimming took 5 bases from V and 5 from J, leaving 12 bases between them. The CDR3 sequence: CASSPRSTTEAFF. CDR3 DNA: TGTGCCAGCAGCCCTAGGAGCACTACTGAAGCTTTCTTT.

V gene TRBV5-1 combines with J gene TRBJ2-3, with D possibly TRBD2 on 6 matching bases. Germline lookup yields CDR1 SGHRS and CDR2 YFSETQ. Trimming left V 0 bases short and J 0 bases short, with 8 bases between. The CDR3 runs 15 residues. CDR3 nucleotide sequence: TGCGCCAGCAGCTTGGATGCGGGGAGCACAGATACGCAGTATTTT. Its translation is CASSLDAGSTDTQYF.

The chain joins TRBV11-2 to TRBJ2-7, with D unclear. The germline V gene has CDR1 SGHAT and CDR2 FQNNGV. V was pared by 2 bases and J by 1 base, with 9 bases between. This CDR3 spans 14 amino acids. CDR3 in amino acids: CASSLWVGSYEQYF. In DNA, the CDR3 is TGTGCCAGCAGCTTATGGGTTGGTTCCTACGAGCAGTACTTC.

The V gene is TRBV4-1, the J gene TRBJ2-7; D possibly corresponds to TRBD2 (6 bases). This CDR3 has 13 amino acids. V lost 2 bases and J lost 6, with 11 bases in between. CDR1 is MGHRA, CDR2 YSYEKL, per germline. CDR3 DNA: TGCGCCAGCAGCCAACCCGGGGGAGGCGAGCAGTACTTC. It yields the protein CASSQPGGGEQYF.

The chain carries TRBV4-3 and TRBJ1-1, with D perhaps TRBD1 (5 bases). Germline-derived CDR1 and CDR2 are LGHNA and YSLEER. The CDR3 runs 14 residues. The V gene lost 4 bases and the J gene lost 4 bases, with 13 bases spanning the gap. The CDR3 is CASSPRRGFTEAFF. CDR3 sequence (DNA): TGCGCCAGCAGCCCCCGAAGGGGATTCACTGAAGCTTTCTTT.

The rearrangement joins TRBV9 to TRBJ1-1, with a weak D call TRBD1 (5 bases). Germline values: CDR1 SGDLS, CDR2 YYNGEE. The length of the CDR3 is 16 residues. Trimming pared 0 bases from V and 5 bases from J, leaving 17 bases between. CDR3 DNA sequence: TGTGCCAGCAGCGTAGCACGTGGAGGGGAAGAGACTGAAGCTTTCTTT. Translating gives CASSVARGGEETEAFF. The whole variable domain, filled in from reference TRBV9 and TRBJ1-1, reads DSGVTQTPKHLITATGQRVTLRCSPRSGDLSVYWYQQSLDQGLQFLIQYYNGEERAKGNILERFSAQQFPDLHSELNLSSLELGDSALYFCASSVARGGEETEAFFGQGTRLTVV.

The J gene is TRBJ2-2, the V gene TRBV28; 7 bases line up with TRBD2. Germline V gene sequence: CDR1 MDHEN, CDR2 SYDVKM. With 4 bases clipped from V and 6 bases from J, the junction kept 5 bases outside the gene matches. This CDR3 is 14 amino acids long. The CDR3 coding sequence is TGTGCCAGCAGTTATGGGGAGGGTGCCGGGGAGCTGTTTTTT. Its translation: CASSYGEGAGELFF.

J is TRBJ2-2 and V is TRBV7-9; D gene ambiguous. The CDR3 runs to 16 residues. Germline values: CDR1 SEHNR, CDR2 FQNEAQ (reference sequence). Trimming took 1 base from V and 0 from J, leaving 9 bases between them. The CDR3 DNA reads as TGTGCCAGCAGCTTAGGGCGGCTTACGAACACCGGGGAGCTGTTTTTT. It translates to CASSLGRLTNTGELFF.

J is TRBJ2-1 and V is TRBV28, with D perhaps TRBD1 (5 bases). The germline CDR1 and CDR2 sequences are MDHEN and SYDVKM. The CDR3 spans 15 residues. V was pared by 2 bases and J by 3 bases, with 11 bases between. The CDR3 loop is CASSLEAGNYNEQFF. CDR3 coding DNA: TGTGCCAGCAGTTTAGAGGCAGGGAACTACAATGAGCAGTTCTTC.